Below, one TCR beta chain is given with its context. Its antigen is undetermined. This CDR3 has 18 residues. With 5 bases removed from V and 0 bases from J, the gap between germline ends came to 22 bases. Germline V gene data show CDR1 as LNHDA and CDR2 as SQIVND (reference sequence). The assay was immunoSEQ multiplex PCR, and TCRdb's table has in-frame clones only and misses some. The table lists 1,500 to 2,000 clones, 36% of them singletons. This sample was taken from a study of T cells in localized non-small cell lung cancer. Overall study findings and caveats: Uninvolved adjacent lung showed higher T cell clonality than tumor. Heterogeneity stays possible, as sequencing covered only one tumor region. Turning up in adjacent lung were a median approximately 50 of the top 100 tumor clones.

The receptor comes from a woman aged 40 to 75 with stage II lung adenocarcinoma. V and J are TRBV19 and TRBJ1-1, with D hard to call. The specimen was lung tumor tissue, collected before any cancer treatment. This CDR3 is CASSPQGREVGMNTEAFF. The CDR3 nucleotides are TGTGCCAGTAGTCCCCAAGGTAGGGAAGTTGGAATGAACACTGAAGCTTTCTTT.